These 28 T cell receptor beta chains share one sample of origin, sequenced in a study of blood T cell repertoires in COVID-19. Profiling relied on immunoSEQ multiplex PCR, and the TCRdb table lists in-frame clones only, not all of them. This sample carries roughly 270,000 clones, approximately 78% of them seen once, and the ten largest clones take 5%. The source material was PBMCs or T cells enriched from blood (not recorded which). The receptors were gathered from a middle-aged man who had been exposed to COVID-19.

The chain uses TRBV12-3 or TRBV12-4 and TRBJ1-2; no definite D call. V lost 4 bases and J 8 bases, leaving 8 bases between the germline ends. The CDR3 is made up of 11 amino acids. The CDR3 region has the DNA TGTGCCAGCAGTTCCCTAGGAGGCTACACCTTC. Its protein is CASSSLGGYTF.

The chain recombines TRBV28 with TRBJ2-1, with 9 bases identical to TRBD1. The CDR3 sequence is 16 residues long. CDR1 and CDR2 from the germline V gene are MDHEN and SYDVKM. After removal of 6 bases from V and 9 bases from J, the junction contained 15 bases not matched to a gene. For the CDR3, the DNA is TGTGCCAGCAGCTCACTTCTTGGACAGGGGATTGGTGAGCAGTTCTTC. Translation: CASSSLLGQGIGEQFF.

The chain has TRBV28 and TRBJ2-5, with a possible D match to TRBD2 (5 bases). The length of the CDR3 is 14 residues. Germline V gene lookup returns CDR1 MDHEN and CDR2 SYDVKM. Trimming shortened V by 5 bases and J by 2 bases, and 12 bases separated the two germline ends. The CDR3 here is CASSERGLQETQYF. The CDR3 DNA is TGTGCCAGCAGTGAACGGGGTCTTCAAGAGACCCAGTACTTC.

The rearrangement links TRBV5-1 to TRBJ2-7; TRBD2 matches at 12 bases. CDR3 size: 18 residues. V was pared by 1 base and J by 5 bases, with 13 bases of the junction left unmatched. The V gene's germline CDR1 is SGHRS and CDR2 YFSETQ. CDR3 sequence (DNA): TGCGCCAGCAGCTTGAATAGTAATACGCGACTAGCGGGAGACGAGCAGTACTTC. This gives the protein CASSLNSNTRLAGDEQYF.

The chain joins TRBV19 to TRBJ1-6; no clear D gene. The CDR3 is 17 amino acids. Deletions cut 7 bases from V and 10 bases from J, with 26 bases between. Germline V lookup: CDR1 LNHDA, CDR2 SQIVND (reference sequence). CDR3 residues: CASTNLPGMRVQSPLHF. The CDR3 DNA reads as TGTGCCAGTACCAACCTCCCGGGTATGAGGGTTCAGTCACCCCTCCACTTT.

The chain couples TRBV9 to TRBJ2-3; no clear D. The germline V gene has CDR1 SGDLS and CDR2 YYNGEE. This CDR3 is built from 15 residues. The ends were cut back, 0 bases at V and 2 bases at J, with 10 bases in the middle. CDR3 sequence: CASSVAPRSTDTQYF. Here the CDR3 DNA reads TGTGCCAGCAGCGTAGCACCCAGGTCCACAGATACGCAGTATTTT. Full variable domain (outside the CDR3, taken from reference TRBV9 and TRBJ2-3): DSGVTQTPKHLITATGQRVTLRCSPRSGDLSVYWYQQSLDQGLQFLIQYYNGEERAKGNILERFSAQQFPDLHSELNLSSLELGDSALYFCASSVAPRSTDTQYFGPGTRLTVL.

CDR3 DNA: TGTGCCAGCTCACCACAATCTACGGCTAACTATGGCTACACCTTC. It yields the protein CASSPQSTANYGYTF. This chain joins TRBV18 and TRBJ1-2; D ambiguous. The CDR3 sequence is 15 residues long. Deletions cut 1 base from V and 0 bases from J, with 9 bases between. Germline CDR1 KGHSH, CDR2 LQKENI.

The chain employs TRBV24-1 and TRBJ1-4; the D is unclear. The CDR3 runs to 15 residues. Germline CDR1 reads KGHDR; CDR2 reads SFDVKD. V lost 0 bases, J lost 4 bases, and 8 bases lay in between. The CDR3 DNA reads as TGTGCCACCAGTGATTTGCAGGCTGGTAATGAAAAACTGTTTTTT. It is translated as CATSDLQAGNEKLFF.

V and J are TRBV6-6 and TRBJ2-7, with a tentative D call TRBD2 (7 bases). The germline gives CDR1 MNHNY, CDR2 SVGAGI (reference sequence). Trimming removed 6 bases from V and 2 bases from J, with 14 bases in between. This CDR3 comprises 14 residues. CDR3 in amino acids: CASRNRGATYEQYF. For the CDR3, the DNA is TGTGCCAGCAGAAACCGGGGGGCGACCTACGAGCAGTACTTC.

This sequence joins TRBV27 and TRBJ2-7; TRBD2 matches at 7 bases. Germline V gives CDR1 MNHEY, CDR2 SMNVEV (reference sequence). The CDR3 has 16 amino acids. V gave up 1 base and J gave up 3 bases; unmatched junction bases: 9. CDR3 sequence: CASSLYAPSGDYEQYF. In DNA form, the CDR3 reads TGTGCCAGCAGTTTATATGCCCCTAGCGGAGACTACGAGCAGTACTTC.

The genes are TRBV6-5 and TRBJ1-3; 8 nucleotides match TRBD1. Per the germline V gene, CDR1 is MNHEY and CDR2 is SVGAGI. V was pared by 6 bases and J by 2 bases, with 3 bases of the junction left unmatched. This CDR3 contains 14 residues. The CDR3, as DNA: TGTGCCAGCAGGGAGACAGGGGCTGGAAACACCATATATTTT. It encodes CASRETGAGNTIYF.

This sequence joins TRBV25-1 and TRBJ1-2; no reliable D call. Germline V gene sequence: CDR1 MGHDK, CDR2 SYGVNS. This CDR3 is 10 amino acids long. V was shortened by 3 bases and J by 7 bases, with 3 bases between the two germline ends. The CDR3 nucleotides read TGTGCCAGCAGTGACGTTGGCTACACCTTC. Translated: CASSDVGYTF.

The rearrangement links TRBV18 to TRBJ1-3; the D is unclear. Trimming removed 0 bases from V and 4 bases from J, with 4 bases in between. Germline CDR1 and CDR2: KGHSH and LQKENI. CDR3 length: 13 residues. In nucleotides, the CDR3 is TGTGCCAGCTCACCACCTCAAGGAAACACCATATATTTT. Encoded protein: CASSPPQGNTIYF. Together with reference TRBV18 and TRBJ1-3, the CDR3 gives the full variable domain: NAGVMQNPRHLVRRRGQEARLRCSPMKGHSHVYWYRQLPEEGLKFMVYLQKENIIDESGMPKERFSAEFPKEGPSILRIQQVVRGDSAAYFCASSPPQGNTIYFGEGSWLTVV.

This clone was recorded only once. The chain joins TRBV7-6 to TRBJ1-2, with a tentative D call TRBD1 (6 bases). From germline, CDR1 is SGHVS and CDR2 FNYEAQ. This CDR3 is 15 amino acids long. Deletions cut 5 bases from V and 8 bases from J, with 21 bases between. The CDR3 coding sequence is TGTGCCAGCAGCCCACAAACGGGGGGCTTTCAGGGCTACACCTTC. Its translation is CASSPQTGGFQGYTF.

The rearrangement joins TRBV5-1 to TRBJ2-6; tentative D call: TRBD1 (6 bases). This CDR3 spans 16 amino acids. Per the germline V gene, CDR1 is SGHRS and CDR2 is YFSETQ. Trimming pared 4 bases from V and 10 bases from J, leaving 21 bases between. CDR3 in DNA: TGCGCCAGCAGCGTACAGGGTGCTTCACGTGGTAACGTCCTGACTTTC. This translates into CASSVQGASRGNVLTF.

The chain uses TRBV19 and TRBJ2-1; the D gene is possibly TRBD1 (5 bases). Deletions cut 4 bases from V and 9 bases from J, with 13 bases between. CDR3 length: 13 amino acids. Germline CDR1 and CDR2: LNHDA and SQIVND (reference sequence). The CDR3 reads CASSRGGSGEQFF. The CDR3 DNA reads as TGTGCCAGTAGTAGGGGCGGATCGGGTGAGCAGTTCTTC.

The J gene is TRBJ1-1, the V gene TRBV6-4, with 7 bases that match TRBD1. This CDR3 spans 13 amino acids. The V and J ends lost 6 bases and 6 bases, in that order; junction bases with no gene match: 7. Germline loops: CDR1 MRHNA, CDR2 SNTAGT. Here the CDR3 reads CASSGTVGAEAFF. The CDR3 DNA reads TGTGCCAGCAGCGGGACAGTAGGGGCTGAAGCTTTCTTT.

Written as DNA, the CDR3 is TGTGCCAGCGGACAGGGAACACAATATGGCTACACCTTC. It is translated as CASGQGTQYGYTF. The chain employs TRBV19 and TRBJ1-2; the match to TRBD1 covers 8 bases. V dropped 9 bases and J dropped 5; count of bases not matched to a gene: 8. Germline V gene data show CDR1 as LNHDA and CDR2 as SQIVND (reference sequence). The CDR3 loop spans 13 amino acids.

The chain joins TRBV28 to TRBJ1-1, with no clear D. With 5 bases removed from V and 7 bases from J, the gap between germline ends came to 8 bases. Germline V gene lookup returns CDR1 MDHEN and CDR2 SYDVKM. There are 11 residues in the CDR3. The CDR3, as DNA: TGTGCCAGCAGTGCCGGAGGTGAAGCTTTCTTT. This codes for CASSAGGEAFF. The variable domain in full, with the rest retrieved from reference TRBV28 and TRBJ1-1, is DVKVTQSSRYLVKRTGEKVFLECVQDMDHENMFWYRQDPGLGLRLIYFSYDVKMKEKGDIPEGYSVSREKKERFSLILESASTNQTSMYLCASSAGGEAFFGQGTRLTVV.

The rearrangement uses TRBV3-1 (or the pseudogene TRBV3-2) and TRBJ1-5, with D unclear. Germline assignment: CDR1 LGHDT and CDR2 YNNKEL (reference sequence). Trimming removed 3 bases from V and 5 bases from J, with 20 bases in between. The CDR3 spans 17 residues. The CDR3 loop reads CASSHGLNMWSDQPQHF. CDR3 in DNA: TGTGCCAGCAGCCACGGGTTAAACATGTGGAGTGATCAGCCCCAGCATTTT.

This chain's CDR3 is CASSPQLAGDYEQYF. As DNA, the CDR3 is TGTGCCAGCAGTCCGCAGCTAGCGGGAGACTACGAGCAGTACTTC. The rearrangement uses TRBV28 and TRBJ2-7; 10 bases are a match to TRBD2. Trimming removed 5 bases from V and 3 bases from J; junction bases left unmatched: 7. The length of the CDR3 is 15 residues. The germline CDR1 and CDR2 sequences are MDHEN and SYDVKM.

V gene TRBV9 combines with J gene TRBJ2-7; TRBD2 aligns across 9 bases. Trimming took 0 bases from V and 6 from J; bases not matched to a gene: 4. CDR1 SGDLS and CDR2 YYNGEE come from the germline V gene. The CDR3 is 14 amino acids. CDR3 nucleotides: TGTGCCAGCAGCGTAGCTAGCGGGGAGTTCGAGCAGTACTTC. It codes for CASSVASGEFEQYF.

V is TRBV9 and J is TRBJ2-3; the D gene is possibly TRBD2 (6 bases). The CDR3 sequence is 14 residues long. Germline CDR1 reads SGDLS; CDR2 reads YYNGEE. Trimming left V 1 base short and J 4 bases short, with 10 bases between. CDR3: CASSVFWGADTQYF. As DNA, the CDR3 is TGTGCCAGCAGCGTATTTTGGGGGGCAGATACGCAGTATTTT.

J is TRBJ2-7 and V is TRBV7-9; 8 bases are shared with TRBD1. J lost 1 base, V lost 5 bases, and 13 bases had no gene match. There are 17 residues in the CDR3. The germline V gene encodes CDR1 SEHNR and CDR2 FQNEAQ (reference sequence). CDR3 coding DNA: TGTGCCAGCAGCCAGAGGCAAGGACAGGGCTCATCCTACGAGCAGTACTTC. This sequence encodes CASSQRQGQGSSYEQYF.

In its sample, this clone was seen a few times. The chain joins TRBV27 to TRBJ1-5; D remains unclear. The CDR3 has 13 residues. Per germline, CDR1 MNHEY and CDR2 SMNVEV (reference sequence). V was clipped by 4 bases and J by 4 bases, with 8 bases between them. Written as DNA, the CDR3 is TGTGCCAGCAGTTGGGCACGGAATCAGCCCCAGCATTTT. Amino acids: CASSWARNQPQHF.

The CDR3 reads CASSSLAGGSRGADTQYF. The CDR3 DNA sequence: TGTGCCAGTAGTAGTTTGGCGGGAGGAAGCCGTGGCGCAGATACGCAGTATTTT. The V gene is TRBV19, the J gene TRBJ2-3; 8 bases are a match to TRBD2. Germline V gene lookup returns CDR1 LNHDA and CDR2 SQIVND (reference sequence). The V and J ends lost 4 bases and 4 bases, in that order; junction bases with no gene match: 16. The CDR3 sequence is 18 residues long.

The rearrangement joins TRBV11-2 to TRBJ2-2, with a possible D match to TRBD1 (6 bases). The CDR3 spans 14 residues. CDR1 is SGHAT and CDR2 is FQNNGV in the germline V gene. Between the trimmed V and J ends, which lost 5 bases and 9 bases, there was a span of 16 bases. The CDR3, as DNA: TGTGCCAGCAGCCCCCCCCACCAGGGGCGGGAGCTGTTTTTT. Amino acid sequence: CASSPPHQGRELFF.

This clone occurred once. The gene calls are TRBV24-1 and TRBJ2-5, with TRBD2 matching over 7 bases. This CDR3 contains 14 residues. Germline-derived CDR1 and CDR2 are KGHDR and SFDVKD. J gave up 5 bases and V 9 bases, and 11 bases lay outside the gene matches. The CDR3: CATGRGRADETQYF. CDR3 nucleotides: TGTGCCACCGGGAGGGGCAGGGCGGACGAGACCCAGTACTTC.